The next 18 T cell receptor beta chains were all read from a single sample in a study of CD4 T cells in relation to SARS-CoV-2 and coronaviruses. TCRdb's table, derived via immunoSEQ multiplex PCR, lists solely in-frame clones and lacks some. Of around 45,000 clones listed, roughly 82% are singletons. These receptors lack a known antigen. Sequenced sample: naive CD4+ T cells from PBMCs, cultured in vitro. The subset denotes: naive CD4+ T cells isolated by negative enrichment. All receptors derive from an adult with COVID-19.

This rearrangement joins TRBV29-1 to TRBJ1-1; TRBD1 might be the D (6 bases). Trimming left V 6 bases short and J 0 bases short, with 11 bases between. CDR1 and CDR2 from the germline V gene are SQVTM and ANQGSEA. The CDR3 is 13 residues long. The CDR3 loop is CSVAGTMNTEAFF. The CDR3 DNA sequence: TGCAGCGTCGCCGGGACAATGAACACTGAAGCTTTCTTT.

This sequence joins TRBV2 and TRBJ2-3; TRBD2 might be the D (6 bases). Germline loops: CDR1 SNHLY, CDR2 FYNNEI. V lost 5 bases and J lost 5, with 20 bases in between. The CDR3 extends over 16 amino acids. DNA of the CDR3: TGTGCCAGCAGTCCGAGTCCCCCGGGAGTGATAGATACGCAGTATTTT. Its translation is CASSPSPPGVIDTQYF.

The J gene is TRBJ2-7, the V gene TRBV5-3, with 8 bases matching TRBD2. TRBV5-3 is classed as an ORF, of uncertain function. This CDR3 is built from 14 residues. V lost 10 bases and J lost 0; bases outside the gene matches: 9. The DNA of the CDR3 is TGTGCCGGAGGGGATGGACTAGCCTCCTACGAGCAGTACTTC. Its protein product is CAGGDGLASYEQYF.

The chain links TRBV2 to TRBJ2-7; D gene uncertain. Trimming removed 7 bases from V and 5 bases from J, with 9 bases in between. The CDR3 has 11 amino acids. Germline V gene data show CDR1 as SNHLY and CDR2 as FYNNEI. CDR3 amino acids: CASTTVNEQYF. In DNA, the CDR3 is TGTGCCAGCACGACGGTGAACGAGCAGTACTTC.

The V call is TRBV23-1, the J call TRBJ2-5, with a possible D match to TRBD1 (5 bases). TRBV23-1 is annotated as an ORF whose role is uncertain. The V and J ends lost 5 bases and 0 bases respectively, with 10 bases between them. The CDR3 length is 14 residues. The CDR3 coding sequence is TGCGCCAGCAGTTTGACAGCGTACCAAGAGACCCAGTACTTC. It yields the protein CASSLTAYQETQYF.

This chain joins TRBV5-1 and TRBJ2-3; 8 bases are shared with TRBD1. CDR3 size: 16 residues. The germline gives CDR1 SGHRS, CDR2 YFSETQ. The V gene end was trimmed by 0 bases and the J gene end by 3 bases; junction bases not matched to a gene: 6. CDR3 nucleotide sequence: TGCGCCAGCAGCTTGGTAGGACAGGGTAGTACAGATACGCAGTATTTT. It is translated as CASSLVGQGSTDTQYF.

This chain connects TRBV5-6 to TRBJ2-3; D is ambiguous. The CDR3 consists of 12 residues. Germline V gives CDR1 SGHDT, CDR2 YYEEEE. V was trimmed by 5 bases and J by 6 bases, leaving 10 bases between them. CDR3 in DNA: TGTGCCAGCAGATCTCTGGGTGATACGCAGTATTTT. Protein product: CASRSLGDTQYF.

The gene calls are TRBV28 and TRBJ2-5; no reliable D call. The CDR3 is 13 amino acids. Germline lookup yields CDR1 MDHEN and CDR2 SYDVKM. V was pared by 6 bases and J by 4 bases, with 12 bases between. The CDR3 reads CASSDRIVETQYF. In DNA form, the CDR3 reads TGTGCCAGCAGCGACCGGATCGTAGAGACCCAGTACTTC.

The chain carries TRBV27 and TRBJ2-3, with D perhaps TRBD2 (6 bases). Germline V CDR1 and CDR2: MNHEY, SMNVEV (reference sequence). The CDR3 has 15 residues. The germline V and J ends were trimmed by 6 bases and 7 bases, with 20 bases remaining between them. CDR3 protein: CASSHGGGLGHTQYF. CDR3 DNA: TGTGCCAGCAGCCACGGGGGAGGCCTCGGTCATACGCAGTATTTT.

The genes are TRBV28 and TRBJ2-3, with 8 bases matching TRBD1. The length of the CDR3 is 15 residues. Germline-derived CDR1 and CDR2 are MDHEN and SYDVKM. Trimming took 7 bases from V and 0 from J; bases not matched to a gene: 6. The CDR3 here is CASTQTGASTDTQYF. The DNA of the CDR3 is TGTGCCAGCACCCAGACAGGGGCTAGCACAGATACGCAGTATTTT.

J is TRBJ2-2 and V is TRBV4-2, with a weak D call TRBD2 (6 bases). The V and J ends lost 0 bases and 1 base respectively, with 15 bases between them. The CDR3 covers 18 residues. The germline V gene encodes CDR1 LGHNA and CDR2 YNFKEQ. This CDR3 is CASSQEGSAGMNTGELFF. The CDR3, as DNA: TGTGCCAGCAGCCAAGAGGGGAGTGCGGGAATGAACACCGGGGAGCTGTTTTTT.

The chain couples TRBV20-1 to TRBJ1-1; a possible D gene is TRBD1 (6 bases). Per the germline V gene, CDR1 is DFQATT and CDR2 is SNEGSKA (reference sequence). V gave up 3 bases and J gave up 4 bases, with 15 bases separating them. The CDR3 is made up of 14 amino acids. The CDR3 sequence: CSASVGGGGTEAFF. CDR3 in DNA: TGCAGTGCTAGTGTAGGGGGAGGGGGCACTGAAGCTTTCTTT.

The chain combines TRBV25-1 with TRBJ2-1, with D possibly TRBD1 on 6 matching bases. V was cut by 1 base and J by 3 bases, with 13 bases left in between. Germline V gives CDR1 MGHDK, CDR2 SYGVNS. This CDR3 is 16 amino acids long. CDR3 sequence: CASSESTGLRYNEQFF. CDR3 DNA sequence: TGTGCCAGCAGTGAATCGACAGGTCTCCGCTACAATGAGCAGTTCTTC.

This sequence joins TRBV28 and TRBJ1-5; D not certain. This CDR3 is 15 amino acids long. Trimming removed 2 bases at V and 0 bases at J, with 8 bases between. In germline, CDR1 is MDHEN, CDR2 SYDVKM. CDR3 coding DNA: TGTGCCAGCAGTTTAGGCACCTATAGCAATCAGCCCCAGCATTTT. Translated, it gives CASSLGTYSNQPQHF.

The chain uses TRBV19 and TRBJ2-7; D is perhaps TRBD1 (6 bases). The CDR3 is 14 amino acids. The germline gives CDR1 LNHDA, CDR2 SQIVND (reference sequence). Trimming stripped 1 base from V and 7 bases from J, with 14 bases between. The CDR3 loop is CASSIGPTGWEQYF. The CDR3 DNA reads TGTGCCAGTAGTATAGGCCCGACAGGCTGGGAGCAGTACTTC.

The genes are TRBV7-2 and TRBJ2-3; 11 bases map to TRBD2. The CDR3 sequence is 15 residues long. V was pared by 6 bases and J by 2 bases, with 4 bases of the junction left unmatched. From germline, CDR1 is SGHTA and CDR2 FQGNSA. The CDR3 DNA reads TGTGCCAGCAGGGGGACTAGCGGATACACAGATACGCAGTATTTT. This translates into CASRGTSGYTDTQYF.

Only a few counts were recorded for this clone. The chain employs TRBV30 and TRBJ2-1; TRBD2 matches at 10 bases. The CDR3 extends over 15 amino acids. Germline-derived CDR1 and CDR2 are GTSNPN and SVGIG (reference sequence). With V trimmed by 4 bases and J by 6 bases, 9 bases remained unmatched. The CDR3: CAWTKGTSVLNEQFF. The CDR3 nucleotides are TGTGCCTGGACCAAGGGGACTAGCGTCCTCAATGAGCAGTTCTTC.

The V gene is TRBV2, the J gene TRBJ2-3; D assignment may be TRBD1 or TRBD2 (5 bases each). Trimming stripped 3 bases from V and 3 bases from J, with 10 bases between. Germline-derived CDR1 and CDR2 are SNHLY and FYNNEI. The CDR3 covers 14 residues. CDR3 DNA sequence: TGTGCCAGCAGTGATTGGGGGACGACAGATACGCAGTATTTT. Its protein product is CASSDWGTTDTQYF.